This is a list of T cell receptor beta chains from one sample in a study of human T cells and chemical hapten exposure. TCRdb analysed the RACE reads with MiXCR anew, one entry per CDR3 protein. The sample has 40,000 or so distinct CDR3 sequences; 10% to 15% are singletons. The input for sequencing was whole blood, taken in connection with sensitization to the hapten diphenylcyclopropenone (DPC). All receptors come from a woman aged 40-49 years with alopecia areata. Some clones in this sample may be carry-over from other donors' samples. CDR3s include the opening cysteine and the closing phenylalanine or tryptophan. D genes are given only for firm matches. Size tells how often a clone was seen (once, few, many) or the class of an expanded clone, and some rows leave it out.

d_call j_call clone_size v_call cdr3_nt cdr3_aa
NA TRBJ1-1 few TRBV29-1 TGCAGCGTGACAGTATTCACTGAAGCTTTCTTT CSVTVFTEAFF
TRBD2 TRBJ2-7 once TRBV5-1 TGCGCCAGCAGCTTGGCGGGAGGTAGCGCGGACGAGCAGTACTTC CASSLAGGSADEQYF
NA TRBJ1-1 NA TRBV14 TGTGCCAGCAGCCAGAAACAGGGAACCATGAACACTGAAGCTTTCTTT CASSQKQGTMNTEAFF
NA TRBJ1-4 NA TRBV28 TGTGCCAGCAGAAAGGGGTTTAAACTGTTTTTT CASRKGFKLFF
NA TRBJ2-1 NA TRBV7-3 TGTGCCAGCAGCTACGACTGGGGTGAGCAGTTCTTC CASSYDWGEQFF
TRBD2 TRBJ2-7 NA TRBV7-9 TGTGCCAGCAGCCTCGGACTAGCGGGAGAGGGCTACGAGCAGTACTTC CASSLGLAGEGYEQYF
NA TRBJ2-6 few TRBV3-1 TGTGCCAGCAGCCAAGGTCTTGTATCTGGGGCCAACGTCCTGACTTTC CASSQGLVSGANVLTF
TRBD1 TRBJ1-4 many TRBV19 TGTGCCAGTAGTCCTCAGGGGGCGCTCGGCGAAAAACTGTTTTTT CASSPQGALGEKLFF
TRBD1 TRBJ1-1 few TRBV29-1 TGCAGCGCACAGGGGTTGAACACTGAAGCTTTCTTT CSAQGLNTEAFF
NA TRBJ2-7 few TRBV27 TGTGCCAGCAGTCCCCCCGGAGGGCCCCGCGAGCAGTACTTC CASSPPGGPREQYF
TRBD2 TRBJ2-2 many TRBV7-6 TGTGCCAGCAGCTTAGAATCTAGCGGGATTAGCACCGGGGAGCTGTTTTTT CASSLESSGISTGELFF
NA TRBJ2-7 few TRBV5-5 TGTGCCAGCAGCTTGGACTTATCCACCCCCTCCTACGAGCAGTACTTC CASSLDLSTPSYEQYF
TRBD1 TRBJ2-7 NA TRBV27 TGTGCCAGCAGCCTTCGGGACAGGGGGCTCTACGAGCAGTACTTC CASSLRDRGLYEQYF
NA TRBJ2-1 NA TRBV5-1 TGCGCCAGCAGCTTGGCGGGAGAACCCTACAATGAGCAGTTCTTC CASSLAGEPYNEQFF
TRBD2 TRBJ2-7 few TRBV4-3 TGCGCCAGCAGCCAAGGCCCCGGGACTAGCCTCCTAGAGCAGTACTTC CASSQGPGTSLLEQYF
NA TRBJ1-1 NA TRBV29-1 TGCAGCGTAGGCCGTTCGAACACTGAAGTTTTCTTT CSVGRSNTEVFF
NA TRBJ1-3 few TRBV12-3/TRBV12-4 TGTGCCAGCAGCCGGGCGACGGGGGCGCTTGGAAACACCATATATTTT CASSRATGALGNTIYF
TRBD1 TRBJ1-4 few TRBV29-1 TGCAGCGTCCGGACAGGGCCGGAAAAACTGTTTTTT CSVRTGPEKLFF
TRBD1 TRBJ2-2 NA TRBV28 TGTGCCAGCAGCCCGACAGGGACCGGGGAGCTGTTTTTT CASSPTGTGELFF
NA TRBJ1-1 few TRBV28 TGTGCCAGCAGTTCCCCTCGGAGGAACACTGAAGCTTTCTTT CASSSPRRNTEAFF
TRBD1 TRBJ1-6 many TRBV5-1 TGCGCCAGCAGATTCGGAGACAGGGAAAATTCACCCCTCCACTTT CASRFGDRENSPLHF
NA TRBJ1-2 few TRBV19 TGTGCCAGCGTTCCAGACAGCGCCCTTAACTATGGCTACACCTTC CASVPDSALNYGYTF
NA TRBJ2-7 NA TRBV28 TGTGCCAGCAGTTTCTGGGGAGCAAAACCCTACGAGCAGTACTTC CASSFWGAKPYEQYF
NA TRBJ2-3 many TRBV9 TGTGCCAGCAGCCTCCGGACTAACACAGATACGCAGTATTTT CASSLRTNTDTQYF
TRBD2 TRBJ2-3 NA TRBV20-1 TGCAGTGCCCCCCCGCTAGCGGGGACAGATACGCAGTATTTT CSAPPLAGTDTQYF
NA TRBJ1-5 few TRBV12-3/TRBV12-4 TGTGCCAGCAACCCGGGGGGTTATGATCAGCCCCAGCATTTT CASNPGGYDQPQHF
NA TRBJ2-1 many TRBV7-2 TGTGCCAGCAGCGGCTCCGACTACAATGAGCAGTTCTTC CASSGSDYNEQFF
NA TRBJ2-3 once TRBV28 TGTGCCAGCAGTTCGGGGCAGCTGACTAGCACAGATACGCAGTATTTT CASSSGQLTSTDTQYF
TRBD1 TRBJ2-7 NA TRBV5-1 TGCGCCAGCAGCGCCGGGGGACAGGGCGGCGAGCAGTACTTC CASSAGGQGGEQYF
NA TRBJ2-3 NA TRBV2 TGTGCCAGCAGTGAAAACAGGATTACAGATACGCAGTATTTT CASSENRITDTQYF
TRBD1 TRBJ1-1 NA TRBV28 TGTGCCAGCAGAGAAGGGGCAGGGGGGATTCAAGCTTTCTTT CASREGAGGIQAFF
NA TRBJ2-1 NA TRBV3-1 TGTGCCAGCAGCCAACCCAATGAGCAGTTCTTC CASSQPNEQFF
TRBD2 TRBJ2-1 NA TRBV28 TGTGCCAGCCCTAGCAATCAGCAAACTAGCGGGGGGGACAATGAGCAGTTCTTC CASPSNQQTSGGDNEQFF
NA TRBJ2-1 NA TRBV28 TGTGCCAGCAGCCCATATGACTCCAATGAGCAGTTCTTC CASSPYDSNEQFF
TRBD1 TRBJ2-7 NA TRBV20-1 TGCAGTGCTAGAGATCCTGGACAGGGGGCGCAGGGCGAGCAGTACTTC CSARDPGQGAQGEQYF
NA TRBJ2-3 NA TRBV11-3 TGTGCCAGCAGCGCAACAGCTACAGATACGCAGTATTTT CASSATATDTQYF
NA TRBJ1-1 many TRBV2 TGTGCCAGCATCCATCGAGACACTTACACTGAAGCTTTCTTT CASIHRDTYTEAFF
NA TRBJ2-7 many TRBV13 TGTGCCAGCAGCCGGGGGATCTCCTACGAGCAGTACTTC CASSRGISYEQYF
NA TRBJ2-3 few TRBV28 TGTGCCAGCAGTTTAGGAAGGGGGGGCCAACCGGCGCAGTATTTT CASSLGRGGQPAQYF
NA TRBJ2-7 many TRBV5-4 TGTGCCAGCAGTTCCAACGGGATCCGGCCTCGATGGGAGCAGTACTTC CASSSNGIRPRWEQYF
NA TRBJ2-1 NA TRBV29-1 TGCAGCGTCCTCCAGGTCCACAGTGAGCAGTTCTTC CSVLQVHSEQFF
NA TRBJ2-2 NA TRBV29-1 TGCAGCGCCTCCCGACAGGAATTTCCCGGGGAGCTGTTTTTT CSASRQEFPGELFF
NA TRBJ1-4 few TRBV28 TGTGCCAGCAGCGGGGGACAATTTAATGAAAAACTGTTTTTT CASSGGQFNEKLFF
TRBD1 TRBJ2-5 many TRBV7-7 TGTGCCAGCAGCTTAACAGGGGCAGAGACCCAGTACTTC CASSLTGAETQYF
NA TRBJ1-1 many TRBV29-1 TGCAGCGGGACCGACGGGACTGAAGCTTTCTTT CSGTDGTEAFF
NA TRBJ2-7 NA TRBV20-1 TGCAGTGGGACCGGGACGGGCTACGAGCAGTACTTC CSGTGTGYEQYF
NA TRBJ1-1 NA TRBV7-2 TGTGCCAGCAGCCCCCAACCGGGGTCCTATGAAGCTTTCTTT CASSPQPGSYEAFF
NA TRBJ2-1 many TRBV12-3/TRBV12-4 TGTGCCAGCAGAGGGGGGCTTTACAATGAGCAGTTCTTC CASRGGLYNEQFF
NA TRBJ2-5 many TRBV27 TGTGCCAGCAGTTTAGGGGGGACCCAGTACTTC CASSLGGTQYF
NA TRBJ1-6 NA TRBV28 TGTGCCAGCAGTTTCGGCAGCGGGTCACATTCACCCCTCCACTTT CASSFGSGSHSPLHF
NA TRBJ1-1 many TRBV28 TGTGCCAGCAGCTCGGGGGGAGAGAACACTGAAGCTTTCTTT CASSSGGENTEAFF
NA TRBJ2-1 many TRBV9 TGTGCCAGCAGCGTATCAGTTGCCTCTTCGAATGAGCAGTTCTTC CASSVSVASSNEQFF